A selection of T cell receptor beta chains follows, all from one sample in a study of Graves' ophthalmopathy and Graves' hyperthyroidism. TCRdb used MiXCR to reprocess the multiplex PCR reads, holding one entry per CDR3 protein. The sample records a few hundred thousand distinct CDR3 sequences, roughly 15% being singletons. The sequenced sample was peripheral blood. The receptors originated from an adult man with Graves' ophthalmopathy. The CDR3 runs from the conserved cysteine through the conserved F or W. D genes are given only for firm matches. Not all rows give a size; the values are once, few, many and, for expanded clones, a class.

V: TRBV6-2/TRBV6-3; size: many; J: TRBJ1-5; D: -; DNA: TGTGCCAGCAGCCCTTCAGGGGTCAGCAATCAGCTCCAGCATTTT; CDR3: CASSPSGVSNQLQHF
V: TRBV12-3/TRBV12-4; size: many; J: TRBJ1-1; D: -; DNA: TGTGCCAGCAGTTTCTTGGGAGCGGCCACTGAAGCTTTCTTT; CDR3: CASSFLGAATEAFF
V: TRBV7-2; size: many; J: TRBJ2-7; D: -; DNA: TGTGCCAGCACCGCCTGGAGCGGGTCCTACGAGCAGTACTTC; CDR3: CASTAWSGSYEQYF
V: TRBV29-1; size: many; J: TRBJ2-1; D: -; DNA: TGCAGCGTTGACGCGGACCTCGTGGGGGAGCAGTTCTTC; CDR3: CSVDADLVGEQFF
V: TRBV6-1; size: many; J: TRBJ1-1; D: -; DNA: TGTGCCAGCAGACCGGTGACACAGGCCTGGGCTTTCTTT; CDR3: CASRPVTQAWAFF
V: TRBV11-2; size: many; J: TRBJ1-2; D: TRBD1; DNA: TGTGCCAGCAGCAAAACCGGGACAGGGGTAGGCTATGGCTACACCTTC; CDR3: CASSKTGTGVGYGYTF
V: TRBV11-1; size: few; J: TRBJ2-2; D: -; DNA: TGTGCCAGCAGCTTAGCAAGGAGTTGGGTCCCTTCCTCGAACACCGGGGAGCTGTTTTTT; CDR3: CASSLARSWVPSSNTGELFF
V: TRBV14; size: many; J: TRBJ1-1; D: TRBD1; DNA: TGTGCCAGCAGCCCCGGCGGGGGACAGGGTACCACTGAAGCTTTCTTT; CDR3: CASSPGGGQGTTEAFF
V: TRBV4-1; size: many; J: TRBJ2-7; D: -; DNA: TGCGCCAGCAGCCAAGGCCACAGCGACTCCTACGAGCAGTACTTC; CDR3: CASSQGHSDSYEQYF
V: TRBV7-2; size: -; J: TRBJ2-5; D: -; DNA: TGTGCCAGCAGCTCTAGGGGGGGAACTGGGAGGGAGACTCAGTACTTC; CDR3: CASSSRGGTGRETQYF
V: TRBV6-5; size: many; J: TRBJ2-7; D: TRBD2; DNA: TGTGCCAGCTCGGGACTAGCGGGGTTCGAGCAGTACTTC; CDR3: CASSGLAGFEQYF
V: TRBV24-1; size: many; J: TRBJ1-2; D: TRBD1; DNA: TGTGCCACCAGTCGTGGGACAGGGGACCCCGCTAACTATGGCTACACCTTC; CDR3: CATSRGTGDPANYGYTF
V: TRBV11-1; size: many; J: TRBJ2-3; D: -; DNA: TGTGCCAGCAGCTTCCGGGCCCTTAGCACAGATACGCAGTATTTT; CDR3: CASSFRALSTDTQYF
V: TRBV6-9; size: many; J: TRBJ2-7; D: TRBD2; DNA: TGTGCCAGCAGTCCCCGCCGCCCCGGGACTAGCGGGAGAGTCGACGAGCAGTACTTC; CDR3: CASSPRRPGTSGRVDEQYF
V: TRBV6-2/TRBV6-3; size: many; J: TRBJ1-5; D: TRBD1; DNA: TGTGCCAGCAGTTACGTTACCGGGACAGGTAGCAATCAGCCCCAGCATTTT; CDR3: CASSYVTGTGSNQPQHF
V: TRBV19; size: few; J: TRBJ1-1; D: TRBD1; DNA: TGTGCCAGTAGTCCACAGGGGAGGAAAACTGAAGCTTTCTTT; CDR3: CASSPQGRKTEAFF
V: TRBV30; size: many; J: TRBJ1-1; D: -; DNA: TGTGCCGGGAATCGGGGGGCGAGGACTGAAGCTTTCTTT; CDR3: CAGNRGARTEAFF
V: TRBV24-1; size: many; J: TRBJ1-2; D: -; DNA: TGTGCCACCAGTGATTCCCGACAGGACTATGGCTACACCTTC; CDR3: CATSDSRQDYGYTF
V: TRBV19; size: many; J: TRBJ1-6; D: -; DNA: TGTGCCAGTAGTATAGGGGACATCGCCTTCGGATCACCCCTCCACTTT; CDR3: CASSIGDIAFGSPLHF
V: TRBV27; size: many; J: TRBJ1-5; D: -; DNA: TGTGCCAGCAGTCCCACAAGGCAACAGCCCCAGCATTTT; CDR3: CASSPTRQQPQHF
V: TRBV12-3/TRBV12-4; size: many; J: TRBJ1-1; D: -; DNA: TGTGCCAGCGGCTGGGCGACTGAAGCTTTCTTT; CDR3: CASGWATEAFF
V: TRBV27; size: -; J: TRBJ2-2; D: -; DNA: TGTGCCAGCAGTTTAATATCGATTGGGGAGCTGTTTTTT; CDR3: CASSLISIGELFF
V: TRBV7-2; size: few; J: TRBJ1-2; D: -; DNA: TGTGCCAGCAGCTTAGTCCTGTCTAACTATGGCTACATCTTC; CDR3: CASSLVLSNYGYIF
V: TRBV19; size: many; J: TRBJ2-7; D: TRBD2; DNA: TGTGCCAGTAGTACCGGGCGGGAGCAAGGAGTCTACGAGCAGTACTTC; CDR3: CASSTGREQGVYEQYF
V: TRBV6-5; size: many; J: TRBJ1-2; D: TRBD1; DNA: TGTGCCAGCAGTTACTACACGGACAGGGTCTATGGCTACACCTTC; CDR3: CASSYYTDRVYGYTF
V: TRBV15; size: many; J: TRBJ2-5; D: -; DNA: TGTGCCACCAGCAGAGATTTGAGAGAGACCCAGTACTTC; CDR3: CATSRDLRETQYF